This TCR beta chain was identified during a study of blood T cell repertoires in COVID-19. Whole-study context: From the United States, Italy and Spain came samples of acute and convalescent COVID-19.

Original data processing: The assay estimated nucleated cells by amplifying reference gene primers. The repertoire was sequenced with immunoSEQ multiplex PCR; TCRdb's copy has only in-frame clones and lacks some. That table gives V, J and clone size, and the DNA gave D and trimming. The top ten clones hold around 5.4% of a sample with 150,000 to 200,000 clones, roughly three quarters of them seen once. Those enrolled in Seattle joined during active infection and were followed longitudinally afterward. V lost 7 bases, J lost 6 bases, and 12 bases lay in between. The CDR3 totals 11 residues. Germline V lookup: CDR1 DFQATT, CDR2 SNEGSKA (reference sequence).

V gene TRBV20-1 combines with J gene TRBJ1-1; tentative D call: TRBD1 (5 bases). The clonotype was recovered from a woman aged 40 to 50 with COVID-19, enrolled during active disease. Sequencing was done on a sample of peripheral blood. In DNA, the CDR3 is TGCAGTGTCCTCGACAGCCCTGAAGCTTTCTTT. Residues: CSVLDSPEAFF.